These T cell receptor beta chains were read from a single sample in a study of early stage breast cancer tumors. Repertoires were generated with immunoSEQ multiplex PCR, while TCRdb's copy carries only in-frame clones and drops some. The sample lists tens of thousands of clones, around nine tenths seen once, with more than 4% in the top ten. The sequencing input was blood. These receptors all come from a person aged 70 to 80 with breast cancer. Both conserved end residues are part of each CDR3. The D gene is left open where the match is weak. Clone size is not always given. Where it is, it says once, few, many or a class for expanded clones.

>TRBV4-1|TRBD1|TRBJ2-1|NA
CASSQGQGVGNEQFF
TGCGCCAGCAGCCAAGGACAGGGGGTAGGCAATGAGCAGTTCTTC
>TRBV6-5|NA|TRBJ2-3|NA
CASSGHYTDTQYF
TGTGCCAGCAGCGGACATTACACAGATACGCAGTATTTT
>TRBV11-2|NA|TRBJ2-3|NA
CASSLDLGLITDTQYF
TGTGCCAGCAGCTTAGATCTGGGGCTTATAACAGATACGCAGTATTTT
>TRBV18|TRBD1|TRBJ1-2|NA
CASSGTGRYGYTF
TGTGCCAGCTCCGGGACAGGGAGGTATGGCTACACCTTC
>TRBV10-1|TRBD2|TRBJ2-1|NA
CASSSGLAGWQFF
TGCGCCAGCAGTTCCGGACTAGCGGGCTGGCAGTTCTTC
>TRBV5-1|NA|TRBJ1-1|NA
CASSLASEVTEAFF
TGCGCCAGCAGCTTGGCATCCGAGGTCACTGAAGCTTTCTTT
>TRBV28|TRBD1|TRBJ2-7|once
CASRTGSRLPEQYF
TGTGCCAGCAGGACAGGGAGTCGACTACCCGAGCAGTACTTC
>TRBV19|TRBD2|TRBJ2-5|NA
CASSRRLAGGRVRQETQYF
TGTGCCAGTAGTCGTCGACTAGCGGGAGGGCGGGTGAGACAAGAGACCCAGTACTTC
>TRBV7-9|NA|TRBJ1-3|NA
CASSLGGASGNTIYF
TGTGCCAGCAGCTTAGGCGGGGCCTCTGGAAACACCATATATTTT
>TRBV5-1|NA|TRBJ1-5|NA
CASSPSMGAEQPQHF
TGCGCCAGCAGCCCCAGTATGGGGGCCGAACAGCCCCAGCATTTT
>TRBV7-9|TRBD2|TRBJ2-3|NA
CASGTSGDSTDTQYF
TGTGCCAGCGGGACTAGCGGGGACTCCACAGATACGCAGTATTTT
>TRBV10-1|TRBD2|TRBJ2-7|NA
CASSGTSGNYEQYF
TGCGCCAGCAGTGGGACTAGCGGGAACTACGAGCAGTACTTC
>TRBV7-2|NA|TRBJ1-3|NA
CASSPTRGSGNTIYF
TGTGCCAGCAGCCCGACTCGGGGGTCTGGAAACACCATATATTTT
>TRBV6-4|TRBD2|TRBJ2-1|NA
CASSDSGLADHNEQFF
TGTGCCAGCAGTGACTCTGGACTAGCGGACCACAATGAGCAGTTCTTC
>TRBV10-2|NA|TRBJ2-7|NA
CASSDTGTGSYEQYF
TGCGCCAGCAGTGACACCGGGACTGGGTCCTACGAGCAGTACTTC
>TRBV5-1|TRBD2|TRBJ2-2|NA
CASSSSGGSGTGELFF
TGCGCCAGCAGCTCAAGCGGGGGGTCGGGTACCGGGGAGCTGTTTTTT
>TRBV19|TRBD1|TRBJ2-3|NA
CASLPLGTGEGTQYF
TGTGCCAGCCTCCCCTTGGGGACAGGAGAGGGTACGCAGTATTTT
>TRBV29-1|NA|TRBJ2-5|once
CSVDRGQANWYQETQYF
TGCAGCGTTGACCGAGGGCAGGCCAACTGGTACCAAGAGACCCAGTACTTC
>TRBV29-1|NA|TRBJ1-1|NA
CSVSSHPTEVGGGTEAFF
TGCAGCGTCTCTTCTCACCCGACTGAAGTGGGGGGGGGCACTGAAGCTTTCTTT
>TRBV5-4|TRBD2|TRBJ2-3|once
CASSLRLAGRTDTQYF
TGTGCCAGCAGCTTGAGGCTAGCGGGGCGCACAGATACGCAGTATTTT
>TRBV14|NA|TRBJ2-1|NA
CASSQDQGYNEQFF
TGTGCCAGCAGCCAAGATCAGGGTTACAATGAGCAGTTCTTC
>TRBV4-2|TRBD2|TRBJ2-7|once
CASSQEVAGGYEQYF
TGTGCCAGCAGCCAAGAGGTAGCGGGGGGATACGAGCAGTACTTC